The subject of this entry is one T cell receptor (beta chain). In the study's own analysis: Amplification with reference gene primers provided the estimates of nucleated cell counts. Assay: immunoSEQ multiplex PCR; the TCRdb copy retains only in-frame clones and omits some. The DNA was the basis for D and trimming; V, J and clone size are from that table. The sample records roughly 190,000 clones, about nine tenths being singletons. CDR3 size: 15 residues. After removal of 5 bases from V and 15 bases from J, the junction contained 16 bases not matched to a gene. CDR1 and CDR2 from the germline V gene are MNHEY and SVGAGI. This sample stems from a study of blood T cell repertoires in COVID-19. For the study at large: Samples representing acute and convalescent COVID-19 were sourced from the United States, Italy and Spain. The cDNA or gDNA used as material had been derived from T cells, B-cell-depleted T cells, or PBMCs.

This receptor was taken from a man aged 50-60 years with acute or convalescent COVID-19. Sequenced: peripheral blood. The chain employs TRBV6-5 and TRBJ1-6, with TRBD1 matching over 7 bases. Here the CDR3 DNA reads TGTGCCAGCAGTCCCCGACAGGGTATGACTCCGGGCCTCCACTTT. Translating it yields CASSPRQGMTPGLHF.